This T cell receptor beta chain was sequenced in a study of blood T cell repertoires in COVID-19. As for the study in general: The United States, Italy and Spain provided the acute and convalescent COVID-19 samples.

Per the study methods: Amplification with reference gene primers provided the estimates of nucleated cell counts. TCRdb's table, derived via immunoSEQ multiplex PCR, lists solely in-frame clones and lacks some. That table is the source of V, J and clone size, and D and trimming were worked out from the DNA. In the table there are roughly 700,000 clones, about nine tenths of which are singletons. Germline CDR1 ENHRY, CDR2 SYGVKD. This CDR3 comprises 14 residues. The junction had 12 bases not matched to a gene; V was cut back by 6 bases and J by 8 bases. This chain connects TRBV10-3 to TRBJ1-2; 7 positions match TRBD1. This receptor was obtained from a woman aged 18-29 years with acute or convalescent COVID-19. Input material: peripheral blood. The CDR3 sequence is CAISATGVVEGYTF. The CDR3 DNA reads TGTGCCATCAGCGCCACAGGGGTGGTTGAGGGCTACACCTTC.